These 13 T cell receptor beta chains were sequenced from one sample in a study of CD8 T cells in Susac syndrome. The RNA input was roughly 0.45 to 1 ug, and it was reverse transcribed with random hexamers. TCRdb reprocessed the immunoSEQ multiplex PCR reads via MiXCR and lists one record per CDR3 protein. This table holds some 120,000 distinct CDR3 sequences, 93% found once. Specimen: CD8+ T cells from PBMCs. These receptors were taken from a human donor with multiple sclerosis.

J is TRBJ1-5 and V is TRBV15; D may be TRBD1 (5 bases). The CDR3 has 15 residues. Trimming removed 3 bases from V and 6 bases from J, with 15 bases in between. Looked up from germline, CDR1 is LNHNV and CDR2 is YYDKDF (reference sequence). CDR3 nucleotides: TGTGCCACCAGCAGCCGCGGTCGTGGGGGTCAGCCCCAGCATTTT. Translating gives CATSSRGRGGQPQHF.

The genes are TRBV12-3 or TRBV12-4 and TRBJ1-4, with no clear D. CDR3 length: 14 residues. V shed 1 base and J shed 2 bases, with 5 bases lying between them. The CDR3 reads CASSLGGTNEKLFF. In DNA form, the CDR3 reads TGTGCCAGCAGTTTAGGAGGGACTAATGAAAAACTGTTTTTT.

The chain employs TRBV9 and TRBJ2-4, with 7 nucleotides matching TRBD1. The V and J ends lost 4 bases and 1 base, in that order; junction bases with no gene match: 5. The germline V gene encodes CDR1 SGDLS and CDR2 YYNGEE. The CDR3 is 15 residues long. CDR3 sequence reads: CASSLGQVAKNIQYF. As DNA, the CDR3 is TGTGCCAGCAGCCTTGGACAGGTCGCCAAAAACATTCAGTACTTC. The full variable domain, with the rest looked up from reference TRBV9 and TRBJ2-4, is DSGVTQTPKHLITATGQRVTLRCSPRSGDLSVYWYQQSLDQGLQFLIQYYNGEERAKGNILERFSAQQFPDLHSELNLSSLELGDSALYFCASSLGQVAKNIQYFGAGTRLSVL.

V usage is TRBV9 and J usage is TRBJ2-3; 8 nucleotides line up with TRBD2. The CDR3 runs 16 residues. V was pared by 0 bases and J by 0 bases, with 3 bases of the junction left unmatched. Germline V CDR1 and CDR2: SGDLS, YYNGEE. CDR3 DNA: TGTGCCAGCAGCGTAGTTCCTAGCGGGAGCACAGATACGCAGTATTTT. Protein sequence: CASSVVPSGSTDTQYF.

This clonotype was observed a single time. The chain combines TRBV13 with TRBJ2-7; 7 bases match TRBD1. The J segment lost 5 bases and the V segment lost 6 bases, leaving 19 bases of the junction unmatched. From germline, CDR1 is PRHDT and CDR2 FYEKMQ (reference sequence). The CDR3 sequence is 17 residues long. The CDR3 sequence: CASRSNDMGQLSDEQYF. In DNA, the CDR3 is TGTGCCAGCAGGAGTAACGACATGGGACAGTTATCTGACGAGCAGTACTTC.

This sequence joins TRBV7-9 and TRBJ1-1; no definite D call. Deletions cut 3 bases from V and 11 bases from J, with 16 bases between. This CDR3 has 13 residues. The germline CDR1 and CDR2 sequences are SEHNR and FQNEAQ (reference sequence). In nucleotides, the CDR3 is TGTGCCAGCAGCTTGGCGGGCTGGAAGGAGGCTTTCTTT. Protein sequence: CASSLAGWKEAFF.

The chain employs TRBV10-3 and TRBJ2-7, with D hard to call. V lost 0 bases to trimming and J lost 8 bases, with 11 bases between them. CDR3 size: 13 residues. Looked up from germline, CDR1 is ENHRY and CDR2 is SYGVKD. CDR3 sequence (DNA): TGTGCCATCAGTGAGTCGAACGAGCTCCAGCAGTACGTC. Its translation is CAISESNELQQYV.

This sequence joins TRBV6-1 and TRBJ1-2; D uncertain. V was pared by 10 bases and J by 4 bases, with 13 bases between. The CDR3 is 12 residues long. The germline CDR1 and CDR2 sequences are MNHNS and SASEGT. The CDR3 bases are TGTGCCACCGCTGGTGGGCCCTATGGCTACACCTTC. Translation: CATAGGPYGYTF.

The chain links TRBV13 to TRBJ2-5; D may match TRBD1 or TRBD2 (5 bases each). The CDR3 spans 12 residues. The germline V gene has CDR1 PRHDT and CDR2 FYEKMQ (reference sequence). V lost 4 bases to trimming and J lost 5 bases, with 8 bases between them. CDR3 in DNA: TGTGCCAGCAGCTCCGAGGGGGAGACCCAGTACTTC. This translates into CASSSEGETQYF. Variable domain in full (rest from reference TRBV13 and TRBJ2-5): AAGVIQSPRHLIKEKRETATLKCYPIPRHDTVYWYQQGPGQDPQFLISFYEKMQSDKGSIPDRFSAQQFSDYHSELNMSSLELGDSALYFCASSSEGETQYFGPGTRLLVL.

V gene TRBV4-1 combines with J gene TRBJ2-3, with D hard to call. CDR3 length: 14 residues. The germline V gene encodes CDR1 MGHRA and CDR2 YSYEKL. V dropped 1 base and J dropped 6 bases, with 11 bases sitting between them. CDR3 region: CASSQGPIDDTQYF. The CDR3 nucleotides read TGCGCCAGCAGCCAAGGCCCGATCGACGATACGCAGTATTTT.

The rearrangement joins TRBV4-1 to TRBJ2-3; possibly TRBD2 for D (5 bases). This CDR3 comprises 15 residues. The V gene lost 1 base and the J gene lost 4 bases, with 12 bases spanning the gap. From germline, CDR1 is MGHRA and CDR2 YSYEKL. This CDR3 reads CASSQGWRVADTQYF. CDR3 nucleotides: TGCGCCAGCAGCCAAGGGTGGCGGGTGGCAGATACGCAGTATTTT.

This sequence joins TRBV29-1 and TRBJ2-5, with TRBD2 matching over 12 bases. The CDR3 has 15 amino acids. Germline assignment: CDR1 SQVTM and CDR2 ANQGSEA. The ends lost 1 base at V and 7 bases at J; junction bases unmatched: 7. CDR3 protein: CSVEGLTSGRGTQYF. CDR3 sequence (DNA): TGCAGCGTTGAAGGTTTGACTAGCGGGAGAGGGACCCAGTACTTC.

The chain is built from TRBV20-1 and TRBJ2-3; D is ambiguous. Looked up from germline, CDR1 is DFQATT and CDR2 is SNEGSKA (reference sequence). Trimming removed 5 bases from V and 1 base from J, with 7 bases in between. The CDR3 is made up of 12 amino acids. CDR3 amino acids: CSAGTRTDTQYF. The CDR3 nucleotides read TGCAGTGCTGGTACTCGCACAGATACGCAGTATTTT.